The clone carrying this T cell receptor (beta chain) was seen more than once but under ten times. The CDR3 has 13 residues. CDR1 is GTSNPN, CDR2 SVGIG, per germline (reference sequence). Trimming took 2 bases from V and 2 from J, leaving 9 bases between them. cDNA serving as the sequencing template came from extracted, reverse transcribed RNA. Data came from immunoSEQ multiplex PCR; TCRdb stores just in-frame clones and leaves some out. The profile shows roughly 180,000 clones, almost 65% of them singletons. These data originate in a study of CD8+ T cells in alopecia areata. The sequence was obtained from a human donor with alopecia areata. Source: CD4+ T cells sorted from blood, taken at week 0. This chain connects TRBV30 to TRBJ1-2, with D hard to call. CDR3 residues: CAWSFTNNYGYTF. The CDR3 DNA reads as TGTGCCTGGAGTTTCACAAACAACTATGGCTACACCTTC.